These 15 T cell receptor beta chains share one sample of origin, sequenced in a study of blood T cell repertoires in COVID-19 (TCRdb year 2020). The library was produced with the immunoSEQ multiplex PCR assay. Sourced from immuneACCESS, this table was stored by TCRdb with only in-frame sequences that have V and J called. A share of the clones is absent; for the studies checked, an unresolved V gene accounts for under half, and the remainder has no known explanation. The sample yields roughly 300,000 clones; roughly 90% were counted once. Together, the top ten hold 0.9% to 1.2% of the sample. Sequencing was performed on PBMCs or T cells enriched from blood (not recorded which). These receptor sequences come from a woman in her 30s who had recovered from COVID-19.

The chain joins TRBV11-2 to TRBJ2-7; D gene uncertain. The V and J ends lost 7 bases and 2 bases respectively, with 15 bases between them. The CDR3 length is 14 residues. Germline V gene data show CDR1 as SGHAT and CDR2 as FQNNGV. The CDR3 here is CASTSIMFPYEQYF. CDR3 nucleotide sequence: TGTGCCAGCACCAGTATCATGTTTCCCTACGAGCAGTACTTC.

This clone turned up a few times. The rearrangement joins TRBV28 to TRBJ1-1, with 7 bases that match TRBD1. This CDR3 is built from 16 residues. V trimming: 5 bases; J trimming: 0 bases; junction bases outside the gene matches: 9. Germline V gene sequence: CDR1 MDHEN, CDR2 SYDVKM. The CDR3 coding sequence is TGTGCCAGCAGTCCCGGGGACAGAACATTGAACACTGAAGCTTTCTTT. It codes for CASSPGDRTLNTEAFF.

This chain connects TRBV12-5 to TRBJ2-5; 9 nucleotides match TRBD2. The CDR3 totals 17 residues. Germline trimming cut 2 bases from V and 4 bases from J; bases unmatched to any gene: 11. Germline-derived CDR1 and CDR2 are LGHNT and FRNRAP. The CDR3 loop reads CASGLPAGGVVRETQYF. In nucleotides, the CDR3 is TGTGCTAGTGGTTTGCCTGCGGGAGGGGTGGTAAGAGAGACCCAGTACTTC.

The CDR3 spells CASSIQGARISNQPQHF. In nucleotides, the CDR3 is TGTGCCAGTAGTATTCAGGGGGCGCGTATAAGCAATCAGCCCCAGCATTTT. The chain has TRBV19 and TRBJ1-5; 8 nucleotides line up with TRBD1. The CDR3 spans 17 residues. The ends lost 3 bases at V and 1 base at J; junction bases unmatched: 8. Looked up from germline, CDR1 is LNHDA and CDR2 is SQIVND (reference sequence).

The chain links TRBV27 to TRBJ1-1, with a tentative D call TRBD1 (6 bases). V gave up 2 bases and J gave up 5 bases, with 12 bases separating them. This CDR3 comprises 14 residues. Germline V gives CDR1 MNHEY, CDR2 SMNVEV (reference sequence). The CDR3 here is CASSLVDQGTEAFF. The DNA for the CDR3 is TGTGCCAGCAGTTTAGTAGATCAGGGGACTGAAGCTTTCTTT.

This CDR3 is CASSLASLGRDRNIKNYGYTF. CDR3 DNA: TGCGCCAGCAGCTTGGCTAGTCTGGGCCGGGACAGAAACATTAAAAACTATGGCTACACCTTC. The chain joins TRBV5-1 to TRBJ1-2, with 7 bases fitting TRBD1. With 0 bases clipped from V and 2 bases from J, the junction kept 22 bases outside the gene matches. The germline V gene encodes CDR1 SGHRS and CDR2 YFSETQ. The CDR3 spans 21 residues.

This chain links TRBV28 with TRBJ2-7; 7 positions match TRBD1. The CDR3 has 13 amino acids. Germline V gene sequence: CDR1 MDHEN, CDR2 SYDVKM. The junction had 5 bases not matched to a gene; V was cut back by 6 bases and J by 3 bases. The CDR3 here is CASSDRVRYEQYF. CDR3 in DNA: TGTGCCAGCAGCGACAGGGTTCGCTACGAGCAGTACTTC.

The chain carries TRBV27 and TRBJ1-2; the D gene is possibly TRBD1 (6 bases). V lost 0 bases and J 8 bases, leaving 16 bases between the germline ends. Germline V lookup: CDR1 MNHEY, CDR2 SMNVEV (reference sequence). The CDR3 covers 15 residues. The CDR3 sequence: CASSLSGRGGRGYTF. Written as DNA, the CDR3 is TGTGCCAGCAGTTTATCTGGTAGGGGGGGTCGCGGCTACACCTTC.

The rearrangement uses TRBV19 and TRBJ1-1; TRBD1 matches at 8 bases. Germline V gives CDR1 LNHDA, CDR2 SQIVND (reference sequence). V lost 6 bases and J lost 1; bases outside the gene matches: 13. The CDR3 is made up of 17 amino acids. This chain's CDR3 is CASRVGRQGPKNTEAFF. CDR3 bases: TGTGCCAGTAGAGTCGGGAGACAGGGGCCCAAGAACACTGAAGCTTTCTTT.

The V call is TRBV2, the J call TRBJ2-7, with TRBD1 matching over 10 bases. This CDR3 contains 14 residues. Germline trimming cut 7 bases from V and 4 bases from J; bases unmatched to any gene: 7. Germline loops: CDR1 SNHLY, CDR2 FYNNEI. The CDR3 sequence is CASKSGQGTYEQYF. In nucleotides, the CDR3 is TGTGCCAGCAAATCGGGACAGGGGACTTACGAGCAGTACTTC.

In its sample, this clone was seen a few times. The chain combines TRBV24-1 with TRBJ2-2; D is possibly TRBD1 (6 bases). V lost 6 bases, J lost 6 bases, and 13 bases lay in between. There are 14 residues in the CDR3. The germline CDR1 and CDR2 sequences are KGHDR and SFDVKD. The CDR3 reads CATSPGTFAGELFF. DNA for the CDR3: TGTGCCACCAGTCCCGGGACATTTGCCGGGGAGCTGTTTTTT.

The J gene is TRBJ1-1, the V gene TRBV5-1; 7 positions agree with TRBD1. V lost 4 bases to trimming and J lost 1 base; unmatched junction nucleotides: 10. The CDR3 covers 16 residues. The germline V gene encodes CDR1 SGHRS and CDR2 YFSETQ. The DNA for the CDR3 is TGCGCCAGCAGCCTAAGGACAGGTTCGGGGAACACTGAAGCTTTCTTT. It translates to CASSLRTGSGNTEAFF.

The CDR3 loop is CASSRGTGQYSNQPQHF. The CDR3 DNA reads TGTGCCAGCAGCCGAGGGACAGGACAATATAGCAATCAGCCCCAGCATTTT. This chain uses TRBV7-9 with TRBJ1-5; 8 bases map to TRBD1. Germline CDR1 and CDR2: SEHNR and FQNEAQ (reference sequence). V dropped 5 bases and J dropped 0; count of bases not matched to a gene: 9. The length of the CDR3 is 17 residues.

The chain joins TRBV5-5 to TRBJ1-1, with a possible D match to TRBD1 (5 bases). Trimming cost V 0 bases and J 1 base, with 13 bases left between them. Germline V gene lookup returns CDR1 SGHKS and CDR2 YYEKEE (reference sequence). This CDR3 comprises 16 residues. CDR3 coding DNA: TGTGCCAGCAGCTTGGCCCCGGGACTCCCGAACACTGAAGCTTTCTTT. This translates into CASSLAPGLPNTEAFF.

This chain connects TRBV18 to TRBJ2-3; no definite D call. The V gene's germline CDR1 is KGHSH and CDR2 LQKENI. The CDR3 totals 14 residues. V was trimmed by 2 bases and J by 4 bases, leaving 10 bases between them. The CDR3 loop is CASSPYLEADTQYF. In nucleotides, the CDR3 is TGTGCCAGCTCACCATATCTAGAAGCAGATACGCAGTATTTT.